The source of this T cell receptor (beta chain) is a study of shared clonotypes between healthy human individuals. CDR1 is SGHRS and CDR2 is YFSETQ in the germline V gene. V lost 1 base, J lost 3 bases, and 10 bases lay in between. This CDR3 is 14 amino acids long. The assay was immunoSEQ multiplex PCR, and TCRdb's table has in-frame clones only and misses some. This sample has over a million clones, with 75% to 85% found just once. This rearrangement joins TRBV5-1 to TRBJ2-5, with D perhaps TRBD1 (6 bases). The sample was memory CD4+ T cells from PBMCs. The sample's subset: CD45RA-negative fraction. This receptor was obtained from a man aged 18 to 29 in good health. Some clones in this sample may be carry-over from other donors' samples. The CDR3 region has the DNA TGCGCCAGCAGCTTGAGGGCAGGGGAAGAGACCCAGTACTTC. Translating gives CASSLRAGEETQYF. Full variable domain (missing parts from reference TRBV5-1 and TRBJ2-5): KAGVTQTPRYLIKTRGQQVTLSCSPISGHRSVSWYQQTPGQGLQFLFEYFSETQRNKGNFPGRFSGRQFSNSRSEMNVSTLELGDSALYLCASSLRAGEETQYFGPGTRLLVL.